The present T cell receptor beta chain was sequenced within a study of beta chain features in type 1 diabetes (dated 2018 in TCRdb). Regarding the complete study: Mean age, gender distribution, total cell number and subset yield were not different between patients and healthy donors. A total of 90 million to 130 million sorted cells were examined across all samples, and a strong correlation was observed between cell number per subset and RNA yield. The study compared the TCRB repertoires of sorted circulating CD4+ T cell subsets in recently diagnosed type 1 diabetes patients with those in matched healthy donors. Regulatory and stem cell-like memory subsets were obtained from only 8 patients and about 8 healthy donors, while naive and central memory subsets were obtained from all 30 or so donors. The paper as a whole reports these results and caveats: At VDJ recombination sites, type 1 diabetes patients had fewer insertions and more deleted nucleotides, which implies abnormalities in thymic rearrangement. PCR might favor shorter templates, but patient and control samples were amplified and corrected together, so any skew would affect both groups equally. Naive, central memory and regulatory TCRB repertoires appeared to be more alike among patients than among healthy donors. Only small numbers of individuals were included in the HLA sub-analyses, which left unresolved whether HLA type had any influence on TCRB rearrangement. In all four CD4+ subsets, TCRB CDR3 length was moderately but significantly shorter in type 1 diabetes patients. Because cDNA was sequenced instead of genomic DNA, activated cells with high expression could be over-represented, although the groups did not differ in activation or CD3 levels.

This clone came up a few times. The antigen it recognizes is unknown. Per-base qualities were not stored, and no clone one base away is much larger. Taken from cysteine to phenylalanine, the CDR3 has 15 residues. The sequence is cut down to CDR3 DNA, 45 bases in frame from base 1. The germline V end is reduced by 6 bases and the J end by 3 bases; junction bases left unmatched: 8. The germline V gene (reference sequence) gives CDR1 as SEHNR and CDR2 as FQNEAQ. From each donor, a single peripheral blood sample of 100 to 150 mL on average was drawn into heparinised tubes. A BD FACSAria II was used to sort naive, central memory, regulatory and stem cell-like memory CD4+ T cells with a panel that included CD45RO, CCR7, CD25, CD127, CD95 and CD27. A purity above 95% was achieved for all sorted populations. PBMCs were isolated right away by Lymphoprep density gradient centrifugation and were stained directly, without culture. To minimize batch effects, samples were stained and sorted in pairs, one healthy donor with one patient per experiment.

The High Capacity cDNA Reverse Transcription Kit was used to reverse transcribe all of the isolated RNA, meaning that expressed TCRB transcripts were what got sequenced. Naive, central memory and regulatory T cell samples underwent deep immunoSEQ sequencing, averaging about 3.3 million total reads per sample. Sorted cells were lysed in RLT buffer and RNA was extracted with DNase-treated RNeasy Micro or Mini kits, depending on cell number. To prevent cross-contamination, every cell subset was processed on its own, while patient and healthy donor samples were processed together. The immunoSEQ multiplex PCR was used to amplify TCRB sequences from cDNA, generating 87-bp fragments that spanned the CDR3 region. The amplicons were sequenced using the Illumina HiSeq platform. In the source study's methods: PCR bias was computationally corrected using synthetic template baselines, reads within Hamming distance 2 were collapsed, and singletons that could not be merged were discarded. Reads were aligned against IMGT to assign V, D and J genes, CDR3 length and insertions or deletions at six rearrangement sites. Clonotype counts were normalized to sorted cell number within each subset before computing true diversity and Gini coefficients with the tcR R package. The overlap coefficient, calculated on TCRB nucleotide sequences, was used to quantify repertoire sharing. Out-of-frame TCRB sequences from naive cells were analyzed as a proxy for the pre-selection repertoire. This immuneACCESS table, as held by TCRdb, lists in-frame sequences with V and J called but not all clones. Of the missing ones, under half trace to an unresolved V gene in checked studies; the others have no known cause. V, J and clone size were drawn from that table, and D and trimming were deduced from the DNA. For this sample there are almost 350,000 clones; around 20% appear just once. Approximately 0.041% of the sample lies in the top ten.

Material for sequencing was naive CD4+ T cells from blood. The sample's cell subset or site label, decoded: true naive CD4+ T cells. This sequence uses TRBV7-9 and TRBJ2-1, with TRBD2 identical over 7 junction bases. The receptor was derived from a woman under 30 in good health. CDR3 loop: CASSFGLDLYNEQFF. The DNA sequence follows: TGTGCCAGCAGTTTCGGACTAGATCTCTACAATGAGCAGTTCTTC. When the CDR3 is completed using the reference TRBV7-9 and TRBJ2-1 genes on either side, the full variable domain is DTGVSQNPRHKITKRGQNVTFRCDPISEHNRLYWYRQTLGQGPEFLTYFQNEAQLEKSRLLSDRFSAERPKGSFSTLEIQRTEQGDSAMYLCASSFGLDLYNEQFFGPGTRLTVL.